The present entry profiles one T cell receptor (beta chain) with its context. As handled by the study authors: Counts of nucleated cells, estimated from reference gene primer amplification, were obtained. Generated by immunoSEQ multiplex PCR, the TCRdb table keeps only in-frame clones and is missing some. V, J and clone size were drawn from that table, and D and trimming were deduced from the DNA. The sample has some 35,000 clones, about four fifths seen once. The data originate from a study of blood T cell repertoires in COVID-19. In the study overall: There were acute and convalescent COVID-19 samples, and they came from the United States, Italy and Spain. The cDNA or gDNA used as material had been derived from T cells, B-cell-depleted T cells, or PBMCs.

The TCR comes from a man in his forties or fifties with acute or convalescent COVID-19. The sequencing sample was made of peripheral blood.

CDR3 loop: CASSLEPSGVSTDTQYF. The CDR3 DNA reads TGTGCCAGCAGCTTAGAGCCCAGCGGGGTCTCCACAGATACGCAGTATTTT. This chain joins TRBV11-2 and TRBJ2-3, with 7 bases fitting TRBD2. J gave up 2 bases and V 0 bases, and 8 bases lay outside the gene matches. This CDR3 has 17 amino acids. From germline, CDR1 is SGHAT and CDR2 FQNNGV.